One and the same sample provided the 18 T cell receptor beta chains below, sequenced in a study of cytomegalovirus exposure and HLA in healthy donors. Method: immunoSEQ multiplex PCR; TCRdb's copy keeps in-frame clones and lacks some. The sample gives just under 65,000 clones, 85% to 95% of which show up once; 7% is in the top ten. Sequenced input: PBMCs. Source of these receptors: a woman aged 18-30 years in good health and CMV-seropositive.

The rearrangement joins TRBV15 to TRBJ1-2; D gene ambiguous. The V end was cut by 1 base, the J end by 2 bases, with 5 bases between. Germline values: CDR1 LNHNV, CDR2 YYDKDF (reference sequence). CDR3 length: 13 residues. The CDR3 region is CATSRVENYGYTF. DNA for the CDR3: TGTGCCACCAGCAGAGTCGAGAACTATGGCTACACCTTC.

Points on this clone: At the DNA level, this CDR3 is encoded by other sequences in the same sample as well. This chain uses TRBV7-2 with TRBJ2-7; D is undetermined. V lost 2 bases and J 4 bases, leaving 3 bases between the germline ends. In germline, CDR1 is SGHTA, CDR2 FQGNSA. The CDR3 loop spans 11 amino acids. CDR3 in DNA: TGTGCCAGCAGCTTATCGTACGAGCAGTACTTC. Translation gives CASSLSYEQYF.

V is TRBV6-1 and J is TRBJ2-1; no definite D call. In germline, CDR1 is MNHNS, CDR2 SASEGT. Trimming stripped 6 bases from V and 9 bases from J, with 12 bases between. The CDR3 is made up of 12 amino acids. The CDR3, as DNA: TGTGCCAGCAGGGCCGAATTTGGTGAGCAGTTCTTC. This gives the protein CASRAEFGEQFF.

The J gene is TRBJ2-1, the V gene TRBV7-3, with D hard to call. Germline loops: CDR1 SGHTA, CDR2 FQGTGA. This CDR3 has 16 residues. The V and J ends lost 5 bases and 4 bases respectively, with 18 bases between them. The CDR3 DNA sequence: TGTGCCAGCAGCCCCAACTCCTTTACTCGTTACAATGAGCAGTTCTTC. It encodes CASSPNSFTRYNEQFF. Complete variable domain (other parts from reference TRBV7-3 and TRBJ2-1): GAGVSQTPSNKVTEKGKYVELRCDPISGHTALYWYRQSLGQGPEFLIYFQGTGAADDSGLPNDRFFAVRPEGSVSTLKIQRTERGDSAVYLCASSPNSFTRYNEQFFGPGTRLTVL.

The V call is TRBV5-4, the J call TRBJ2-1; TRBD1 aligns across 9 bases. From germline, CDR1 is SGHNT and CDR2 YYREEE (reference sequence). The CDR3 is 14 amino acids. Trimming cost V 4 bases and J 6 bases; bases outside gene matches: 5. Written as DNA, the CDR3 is TGTGCCAGCAGCATCAGGACAGGGGCCAATGAGCAGTTCTTC. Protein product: CASSIRTGANEQFF. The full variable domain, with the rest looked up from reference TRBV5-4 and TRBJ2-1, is ETGVTQSPTHLIKTRGQQVTLRCSSQSGHNTVSWYQQALGQGPQFIFQYYREEENGRGNFPPRFSGLQFPNYSSELNVNALELDDSALYLCASSIRTGANEQFFGPGTRLTVL.

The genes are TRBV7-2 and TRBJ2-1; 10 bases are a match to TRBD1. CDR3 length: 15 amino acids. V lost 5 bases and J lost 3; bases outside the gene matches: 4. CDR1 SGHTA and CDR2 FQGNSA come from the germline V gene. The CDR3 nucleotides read TGTGCCAGCAGCCCGGACAGGGGGTTCTACAATGAGCAGTTCTTC. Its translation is CASSPDRGFYNEQFF.

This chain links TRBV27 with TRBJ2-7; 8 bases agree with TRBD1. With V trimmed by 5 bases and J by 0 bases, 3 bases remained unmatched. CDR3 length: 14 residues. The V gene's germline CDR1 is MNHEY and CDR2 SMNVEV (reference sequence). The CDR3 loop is CASSRTGSSYEQYF. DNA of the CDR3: TGTGCCAGCAGTAGGACAGGGAGCTCCTACGAGCAGTACTTC.

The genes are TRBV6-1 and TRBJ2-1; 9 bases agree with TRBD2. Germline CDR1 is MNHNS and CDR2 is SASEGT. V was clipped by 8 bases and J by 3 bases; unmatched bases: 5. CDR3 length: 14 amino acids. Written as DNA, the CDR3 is TGTGCCAGCGGAGCTAGCGGGAACTACAATGAGCAGTTCTTC. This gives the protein CASGASGNYNEQFF.

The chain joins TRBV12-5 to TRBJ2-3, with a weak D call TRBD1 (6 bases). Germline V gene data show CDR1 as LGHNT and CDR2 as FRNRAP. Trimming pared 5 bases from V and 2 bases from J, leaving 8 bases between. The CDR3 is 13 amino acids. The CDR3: CASGGQTTDTQYF. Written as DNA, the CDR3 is TGTGCTAGTGGTGGACAGACCACAGATACGCAGTATTTT.

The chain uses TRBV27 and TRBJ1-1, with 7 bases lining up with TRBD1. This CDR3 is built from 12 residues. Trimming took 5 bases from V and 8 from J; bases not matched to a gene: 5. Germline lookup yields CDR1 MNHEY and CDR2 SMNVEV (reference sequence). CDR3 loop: CASSRQGTEAFF. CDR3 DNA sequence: TGTGCCAGCAGTCGACAGGGAACGGAAGCTTTCTTT.

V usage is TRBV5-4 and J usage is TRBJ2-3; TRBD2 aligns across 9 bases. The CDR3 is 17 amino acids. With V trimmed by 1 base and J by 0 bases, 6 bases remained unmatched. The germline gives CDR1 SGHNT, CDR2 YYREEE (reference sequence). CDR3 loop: CASSLRETSGSTDTQYF. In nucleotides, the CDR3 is TGTGCCAGCAGCTTGCGGGAGACTAGCGGAAGCACAGATACGCAGTATTTT.

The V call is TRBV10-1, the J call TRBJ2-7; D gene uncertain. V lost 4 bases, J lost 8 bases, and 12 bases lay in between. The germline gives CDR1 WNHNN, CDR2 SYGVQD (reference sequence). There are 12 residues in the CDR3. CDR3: CASSGSRVKQYF. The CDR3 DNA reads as TGCGCCAGCAGTGGATCAAGAGTCAAGCAGTACTTC.

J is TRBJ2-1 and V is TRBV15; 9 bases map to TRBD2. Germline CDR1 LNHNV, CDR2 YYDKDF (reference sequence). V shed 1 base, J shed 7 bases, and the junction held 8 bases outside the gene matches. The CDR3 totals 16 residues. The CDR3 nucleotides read TGTGCCACCAGCAGAGGGGCGGGACTAGCAGTAAATGAGCAGTTCTTC. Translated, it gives CATSRGAGLAVNEQFF.

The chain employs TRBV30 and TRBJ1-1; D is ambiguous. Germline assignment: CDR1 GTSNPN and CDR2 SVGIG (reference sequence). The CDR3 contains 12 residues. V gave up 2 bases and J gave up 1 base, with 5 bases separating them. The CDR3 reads CAWSYKNTEAFF. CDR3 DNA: TGTGCCTGGAGTTATAAGAACACTGAAGCTTTCTTT. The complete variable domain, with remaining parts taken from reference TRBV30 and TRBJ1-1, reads SQTIHQWPATLVQPVGSPLSLECTVEGTSNPNLYWYRQAAGRGLQLLFYSVGIGQISSEVPQNLSASRPQDRQFILSSKKLLLSDSGFYLCAWSYKNTEAFFGQGTRLTVV.

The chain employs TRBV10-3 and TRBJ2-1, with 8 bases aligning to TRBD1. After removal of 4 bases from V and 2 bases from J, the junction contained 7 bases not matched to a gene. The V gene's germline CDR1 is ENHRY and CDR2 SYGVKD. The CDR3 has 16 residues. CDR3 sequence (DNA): TGTGCCATCAGTGCCTGGCAGGGGGCAACCTACAATGAGCAGTTCTTC. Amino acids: CAISAWQGATYNEQFF.

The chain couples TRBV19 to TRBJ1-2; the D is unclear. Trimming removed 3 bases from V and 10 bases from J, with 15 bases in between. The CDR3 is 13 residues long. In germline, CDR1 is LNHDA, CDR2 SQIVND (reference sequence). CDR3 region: CASSMDRGIDYTF. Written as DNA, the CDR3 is TGTGCCAGTAGTATGGACCGCGGGATTGACTACACCTTC.

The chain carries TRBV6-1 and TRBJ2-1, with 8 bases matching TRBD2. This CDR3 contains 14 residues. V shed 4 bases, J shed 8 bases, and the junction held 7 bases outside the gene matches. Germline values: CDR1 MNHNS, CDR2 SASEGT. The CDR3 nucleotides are TGTGCCAGCAGTGTGTTCCTAGCGGGCGATGAGCAGTTCTTC. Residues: CASSVFLAGDEQFF.

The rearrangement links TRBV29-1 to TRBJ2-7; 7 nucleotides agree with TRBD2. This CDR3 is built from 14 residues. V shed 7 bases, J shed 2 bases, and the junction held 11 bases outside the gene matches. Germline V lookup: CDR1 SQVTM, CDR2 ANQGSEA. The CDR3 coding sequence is TGCAGCGGCGGACGCGGGAGTACCCCCTACGAGCAGTACTTC. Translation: CSGGRGSTPYEQYF.